This is a list of T cell receptor beta chains from one sample in a study of molecular identifiers for immune sequencing clone quantification. TCRdb called the PCR reads again in MiXCR, with one record for every CDR3 protein. The data show hundreds of thousands of distinct CDR3 sequences, about 25% seen once. Material for sequencing was naive CD8+ T cells from blood, with Jurkat cell RNA spiked in. Receptors were obtained from a human donor in good health. Some libraries in this study had Jurkat cell RNA spiked in. Both conserved end residues are part of each CDR3. The D gene is left open where the match is weak. For some rows the clone size is stated as once, few or many, or as a class when expanded; others skip it.

D: .
V: TRBV21-1
J: TRBJ2-5
size: .
DNA: TGTGCCAGCAGCCTCCGGGAGAAGCAAGAGACCCAGTACTTC
CDR3: CASSLREKQETQYF

D: TRBD1
V: TRBV28
J: TRBJ1-1
size: .
DNA: TGTGCCAGCACCCGACAGGGGATGAACACTGAAGCTTTCTTT
CDR3: CASTRQGMNTEAFF

D: TRBD2
V: TRBV28
J: TRBJ2-1
size: many
DNA: TGTGCCAGCCGTTCTGGACTAGCGGAATACAATGAGCAGTTCTTC
CDR3: CASRSGLAEYNEQFF

D: .
V: TRBV27
J: TRBJ2-2
size: .
DNA: TGTGCCAGCGGTATTGGGAACACCGGGGAGCTGTTTTTT
CDR3: CASGIGNTGELFF

D: .
V: TRBV28
J: TRBJ2-2
size: .
DNA: TGTGCCAGCAGCGAATTGTTTGGCGGGGAGCTGTTTTTT
CDR3: CASSELFGGELFF

D: .
V: TRBV6-6
J: TRBJ1-5
size: .
DNA: TGTGCCAGCAGTTACCTGCAGGGGCATCAGCCCCAGCATTTT
CDR3: CASSYLQGHQPQHF

D: TRBD1
V: TRBV20-1
J: TRBJ2-7
size: few
DNA: TGCAGTGCTAGGGGGACAGGAAGTGAGCAGTACTTC
CDR3: CSARGTGSEQYF

D: .
V: TRBV29-1
J: TRBJ2-1
size: many
DNA: TGCAGCGTGGAACCACAGGGTAACTCCTACAATGAGCAGTTCTTC
CDR3: CSVEPQGNSYNEQFF

D: TRBD1
V: TRBV25-1
J: TRBJ1-3
size: few
DNA: TGTGCCAGCAGGGGGTCAGGGGGCGACGTTTCCTGCTATTTT
CDR3: CASRGSGGDVSCYF

D: TRBD2
V: TRBV20-1
J: TRBJ2-7
size: many
DNA: TGCAGTGCTAGAGGAACTAGCGGGAGAGTTGGGGAGCAGTACTTC
CDR3: CSARGTSGRVGEQYF

D: TRBD2
V: TRBV13
J: TRBJ2-3
size: .
DNA: TGTGCCAGCAGTATTAGCGGGGGCACCACAGATACGCAGTATTTT
CDR3: CASSISGGTTDTQYF

D: .
V: TRBV12-3/TRBV12-4
J: TRBJ1-3
size: few
DNA: TGTGCCAGCAGCCGACGGGGGGACACTGGAAACACCATATATTTT
CDR3: CASSRRGDTGNTIYF

D: .
V: TRBV15
J: TRBJ1-5
size: few
DNA: TGTGCCACCAGCAGAGATCTCTTGGGTTTTAATCAGCCCCAGCATTTT
CDR3: CATSRDLLGFNQPQHF

D: .
V: TRBV7-6
J: TRBJ2-2
size: .
DNA: TGTGCCACCATCGACAGGGGGATCGGCGGGGGGGCCGGGGAGCTGTTTTTT
CDR3: CATIDRGIGGGAGELFF

D: .
V: TRBV12-3/TRBV12-4
J: TRBJ1-1
size: many
DNA: TGTGCCAGCAGTTTAGAAGAGGAGAACACTGAAGCTTTCTTT
CDR3: CASSLEEENTEAFF

D: TRBD1
V: TRBV28
J: TRBJ2-7
size: few
DNA: TGTGCCAGCAGTGTCGAACCGGGACAGGGGTTCTACGAGCAGTACTTC
CDR3: CASSVEPGQGFYEQYF

D: .
V: TRBV4-1
J: TRBJ1-1
size: few
DNA: TGCGCCAGCAGCCAAGATGGGGGAATCACTGAAGCTTTCTTT
CDR3: CASSQDGGITEAFF

D: TRBD2
V: TRBV6-5
J: TRBJ2-5
size: few
DNA: TGTGCCACCAGACTAGCGGGAGAAGAGACCCAGTACTTC
CDR3: CATRLAGEETQYF

D: .
V: TRBV4-1
J: TRBJ2-3
size: many
DNA: TGCGCCAGCAGCCAAGCTGGTAGTGATACGCAGTATTTT
CDR3: CASSQAGSDTQYF

D: .
V: TRBV29-1
J: TRBJ1-4
size: few
DNA: TGCAGCACTGGGGAGGGTGAAAAACTGTTTTTT
CDR3: CSTGEGEKLFF